The clone carrying this T cell receptor (beta chain) has a count of ten or more. As yet, its antigen is unknown. The entry originates in a study of identical twins. Study-wide findings and caveats: Zero-insertion analyses might be partly confounded by invariant T cells like MAIT and iNKT. With abundant cord blood beta clonotypes, insertions were fewer; memory repertoires showed no such pattern.

CDR1 is SGHDN, CDR2 FVKESK, per germline. The CDR3 loop spans 16 amino acids. Trimming left V 3 bases short and J 1 base short, with 13 bases between. The cDNA had a unique molecular identifier and a template-switch universal primer site. From the 5' RACE reads, TCRdb called clonotypes with MiXCR, one entry per CDR3 protein. The sample has around 140,000 distinct CDR3 sequences; roughly 3.2% are singletons. This rearrangement joins TRBV14 to TRBJ2-4, with D possibly TRBD1 on 6 matching bases. The clonotype comes from a man younger than 35 in good health. Sequencing input: memory T cells sorted from blood. For the CDR3, the DNA is TGTGCCAGCAGCCAGCCTACAGGGAATGCCAAAAACATTCAGTACTTC. It encodes CASSQPTGNAKNIQYF. The full variable domain, with the rest looked up from reference TRBV14 and TRBJ2-4, is EAGVTQFPSHSVIEKGQTVTLRCDPISGHDNLYWYRRVMGKEIKFLLHFVKESKQDESGMPNNRFLAERTGGTYSTLKVQPAELEDSGVYFCASSQPTGNAKNIQYFGAGTRLSVL.